The rows below give T cell receptor beta chains drawn from one sample of a study of radiation and T cells in renal cell carcinoma. The repertoire was sequenced with immunoSEQ multiplex PCR; TCRdb's copy has only in-frame clones and lacks some. The data show about 73,000 clones, around four fifths seen once. The source material was blood, sampled from a patient whose treatment included radiotherapy and nephrectomy. The receptors come from a woman between 55 and 75 years old with renal cell carcinoma. The CDR3 runs from the conserved cysteine through the conserved F or W. Each record gives: clone size, D gene, V gene, J gene, CDR3 protein, CDR3 DNA. D genes are given only for firm matches. Clone size appears in some rows only: once, few, many, or a class for an expanded clone.

>.|.|TRBV14|TRBJ1-2
CASSQEASYGYTF
TGTGCCAGCAGCCAAGAGGCCAGCTATGGCTACACCTTC
>.|TRBD1|TRBV6-5|TRBJ1-1
CASSYATGMNTEAFF
TGTGCCAGCAGTTACGCGACAGGGATGAACACTGAAGCTTTCTTT
>.|.|TRBV5-1|TRBJ1-1
CASAEGHVAFF
TGCGCCAGCGCCGAGGGACATGTGGCTTTCTTT
>.|TRBD1|TRBV6-1|TRBJ1-4
CAIPGQGGGKLFF
TGTGCCATCCCGGGACAAGGGGGCGGAAAACTGTTTTTT
>.|.|TRBV4-2|TRBJ1-2
CASSQDTLGSYGYTF
TGTGCCAGCAGCCAAGATACGTTGGGCAGCTATGGCTACACCTTC
>.|.|TRBV4-1|TRBJ1-1
CASSRDSRSNTEAFF
TGCGCCAGCAGCCGGGACTCCCGGTCGAACACTGAAGCTTTCTTT
>.|.|TRBV19|TRBJ2-3
CASSPTPEGGTDTQYF
TGTGCCAGTAGCCCCACCCCCGAGGGTGGGACAGATACGCAGTATTTT
>.|.|TRBV7-7|TRBJ2-7
CASSLSQGKSYEQYF
TGTGCTAGCAGCTTATCGCAGGGAAAATCCTACGAGCAGTACTTC
>.|TRBD2|TRBV6-5|TRBJ2-5
CASKLLAGETQYF
TGTGCCAGCAAATTACTAGCGGGGGAGACCCAGTACTTC
>.|.|TRBV28|TRBJ1-6
CASSSGGVGGSPLHF
TGTGCCAGCAGTTCAGGAGGGGTCGGGGGTTCACCCCTCCACTTT
>.|.|TRBV7-3|TRBJ2-1
CASSLTRGSRSGQFF
TGTGCCAGCAGCTTAACCCGGGGGAGCCGGTCGGGGCAGTTCTTC
>once|.|TRBV20-1|TRBJ2-7
CSASRLDEQYF
TGCAGTGCTAGTCGACTGGACGAGCAGTACTTC
>once|TRBD2|TRBV10-2|TRBJ2-7
CASIGLAGGGEQYF
TGCGCCAGCATTGGACTAGCGGGGGGCGGGGAGCAGTACTTC
>once|TRBD1|TRBV2|TRBJ2-5
CATRGGLQETQYF
TGTGCCACCCGAGGGGGCCTCCAAGAGACCCAGTACTTC
>.|TRBD1|TRBV10-2|TRBJ1-6
CASSDRENSPLHF
TGCGCCAGCTCCGACAGGGAAAATTCACCCCTCCACTTT
>.|TRBD1|TRBV6-5|TRBJ1-1
CASSSGQGQTEAFF
TGTGCCAGCAGTTCGGGACAGGGACAGACTGAAGCTTTCTTT
>.|.|TRBV9|TRBJ1-5
CASSVGGHPNQPQHF
TGTGCCAGCAGCGTAGGGGGACACCCGAATCAGCCCCAGCATTTT
>.|TRBD2|TRBV9|TRBJ2-5
CASSVASGRGQETQYF
TGTGCCAGCAGCGTAGCGTCAGGGCGGGGGCAAGAGACCCAGTACTTC
>.|.|TRBV2|TRBJ2-1
CASRVRGRSDKVF
TGTGCCAGCAGGGTAAGGGGCAGGTCAGATAAGGTCTTC
>.|.|TRBV5-6|TRBJ1-5
CASSLQGEVPQHF
TGTGCCAGCAGCTTGCAGGGCGAGGTGCCCCAGCATTTT
>.|.|TRBV28|TRBJ2-2
CASSRTGYNTGELFF
TGTGCCAGCAGCCGCACAGGGTACAACACCGGGGAGCTGTTTTTT
>.|.|TRBV6-5|TRBJ1-6
CASSYGGANSPLHF
TGTGCCAGCAGTTACGGGGGAGCCAATTCACCCCTCCACTTT
>.|TRBD1|TRBV9|TRBJ1-5
CASSVGDRDSNQPQHF
TGTGCCAGCAGCGTAGGGGACAGGGATTCCAATCAGCCCCAGCATTTT
>once|TRBD1|TRBV19|TRBJ2-7
CASSIPGQGVDEQYF
TGTGCCAGTAGTATCCCGGGACAGGGGGTAGACGAGCAGTACTTC
>few|.|TRBV25-1|TRBJ2-2
CASSEGRQLFF
TGTGCCAGCAGTGAAGGGCGGCAGCTGTTTTTT
>.|.|TRBV19|TRBJ1-6
CASSIGQRGTYNSPLHF
TGTGCCAGTAGTATCGGGCAGCGGGGGACCTATAATTCACCCCTCCACTTT
>.|.|TRBV5-6|TRBJ2-4
CASSLTDLAKNIQYF
TGTGCCAGCAGCTTGACGGACCTAGCCAAAAACATTCAGTACTTC
>.|TRBD1|TRBV28|TRBJ1-5
CASSLTGVGQPQHF
TGTGCCAGCAGCCTGACAGGGGTCGGTCAGCCCCAGCATTTT
>few|TRBD1|TRBV28|TRBJ1-6
CASSRPGTVNSPLHF
TGTGCCAGCAGCCGCCCCGGGACAGTTAATTCACCCCTCCACTTT
>.|TRBD1|TRBV6-1|TRBJ1-2
CASSEEGTVYGYTF
TGTGCCAGCAGTGAAGAGGGGACAGTCTATGGCTACACCTTC
>few|.|TRBV6-1|TRBJ1-1
CASSERPVGHWPGSNTEAFF
TGTGCCAGCAGTGAAAGGCCGGTGGGCCACTGGCCAGGGTCGAACACTGAAGCTTTCTTT
>.|.|TRBV9|TRBJ1-5
CASGREAQPQHF
TGTGCCAGCGGGAGGGAGGCTCAGCCCCAGCATTTT
>.|.|TRBV20-1|TRBJ2-7
CSAPGPYEQYF
TGCAGTGCCCCCGGGCCCTACGAGCAGTACTTC
>.|TRBD2|TRBV2|TRBJ2-7
CASSDRGEEQYF
TGTGCCAGCAGTGACCGGGGGGAGGAGCAGTACTTC
>.|.|TRBV6-5|TRBJ2-6
CASSYPPGAGANVLTF
TGTGCCAGCAGTTACCCCCCAGGGGCTGGGGCCAACGTCCTGACTTTC
>.|TRBD1|TRBV9|TRBJ2-2
CASSVGQGARGELFF
TGTGCCAGCAGCGTAGGGCAGGGGGCTCGCGGGGAGCTGTTTTTT
>.|.|TRBV19|TRBJ2-3
CASSSLYGGGDTQYF
TGTGCCAGTAGTAGTCTCTACGGAGGGGGAGATACGCAGTATTTT
>.|TRBD1|TRBV10-3|TRBJ1-1
CAISEWTGLNTEAFF
TGTGCCATCAGTGAATGGACAGGACTGAACACTGAAGCTTTCTTT
>.|TRBD2|TRBV18|TRBJ2-7
CASSPGLAGVHEQYF
TGTGCCAGCTCACCAGGGTTAGCGGGAGTGCACGAGCAGTACTTC
>.|.|TRBV7-3|TRBJ2-5
CASSTGISETQYF
TGTGCCAGCAGCACAGGGATTTCAGAGACCCAGTACTTC
>few|TRBD1|TRBV15|TRBJ1-1
CATSRAGGGTEAFF
TGTGCCACCAGCAGAGCAGGGGGCGGAACTGAAGCTTTCTTT
>once|TRBD1|TRBV10-2|TRBJ2-7
CASSPSGQGGEQYF
TGCGCCAGCAGTCCCTCGGGACAGGGAGGCGAGCAGTACTTC
>.|.|TRBV5-1|TRBJ2-5
CASSRGYQETQYF
TGCGCCAGCAGTCGGGGGTACCAAGAGACCCAGTACTTC
>.|.|TRBV11-2|TRBJ2-5
CASSVSGTPQETQYF
TGTGCCAGCAGCGTCAGCGGGACACCTCAAGAGACCCAGTACTTC
>few|.|TRBV27|TRBJ2-7
CASSVGKNEQYF
TGTGCCAGCAGTGTGGGGAAGAACGAGCAGTACTTC
>.|TRBD1|TRBV18|TRBJ1-5
CASSPFTGGMNQPQHF
TGTGCCAGCTCACCGTTTACAGGGGGGATGAATCAGCCCCAGCATTTT
>.|.|TRBV7-2|TRBJ1-1
CASSRSPTVNTEAFF
TGTGCCAGCAGCCGTTCCCCGACAGTGAACACTGAAGCTTTCTTT
>.|.|TRBV27|TRBJ2-5
CASQRVGAQETQYF
TGTGCCAGCCAACGGGTCGGTGCTCAAGAGACCCAGTACTTC
>.|TRBD2|TRBV9|TRBJ2-7
CASSVAPTSGGLSYEQYF
TGTGCCAGCAGCGTAGCCCCGACTAGCGGGGGCCTCTCCTACGAGCAGTACTTC
>.|.|TRBV11-2|TRBJ1-1
CASSFQAPAEAFF
TGTGCCAGCAGCTTCCAAGCCCCCGCTGAAGCTTTCTTT
>.|TRBD2|TRBV5-1|TRBJ2-5
CASSLGGGGLETQYF
TGCGCCAGCAGCTTAGGCGGGGGAGGCCTAGAGACCCAGTACTTC
>.|.|TRBV19|TRBJ1-1
CASSLQTWATEAFF
TGTGCCAGTAGTCTCCAGACATGGGCCACTGAAGCTTTCTTT
>.|.|TRBV28|TRBJ2-7
CASSLLDSSYEQYF
TGTGCCAGCAGCTTGTTGGACAGCTCCTACGAGCAGTACTTC
>.|.|TRBV28|TRBJ2-4
CASSFDKNIQYF
TGTGCCAGCAGTTTCGACAAAAACATTCAGTACTTC
>.|.|TRBV5-6|TRBJ2-2
CASTLMTGPTLNTGELFF
TGTGCCAGCACCTTGATGACAGGCCCTACTCTTAACACCGGGGAGCTGTTTTTT
>.|TRBD1|TRBV4-3|TRBJ2-2
CASSQAGGWTGELFF
TGCGCCAGCAGCCAGGCAGGGGGCTGGACCGGGGAGCTGTTTTTT
>.|TRBD1|TRBV7-9|TRBJ1-5
CASSPTGQSEPQHF
TGTGCCAGCAGCCCGACAGGGCAATCAGAACCCCAGCATTTT
>.|TRBD1|TRBV7-9|TRBJ1-1
CASSPTGATEAFF
TGTGCCAGCAGCCCTACAGGGGCCACTGAAGCTTTCTTT
>.|.|TRBV28|TRBJ2-7
CASSLMAQGSIYEQYF
TGTGCCAGCAGTTTAATGGCGCAGGGGAGTATCTACGAGCAGTACTTC